This is a list of T cell receptor beta chains from one sample in a study of tumor-infiltrating lymphocytes in localized non-small cell lung cancer. The repertoire was sequenced with immunoSEQ multiplex PCR; TCRdb's copy has only in-frame clones and lacks some. The sample consists of some 8,700 clones, roughly 75% of them appearing once. Specimen: uninvolved lung tissue not adjacent to the tumor. The receptors were gathered from a human donor with non-small cell lung cancer. The CDR3 runs from the conserved cysteine through the conserved F or W. The D gene is left open where the match is weak. Clone size appears in some rows only: once, few, many, or a class for an expanded clone.

j_gene,abundance,d_gene,v_gene,CDR3nt,CDR3aa
TRBJ2-7,NA,NA,TRBV4-1,TGCGCCAGCAGCCCCCTTGTTGGTTGGGAGATCGTCCACGAGCAGTACTTC,CASSPLVGWEIVHEQYF
TRBJ2-3,NA,NA,TRBV25-1,TGTGCCAGCAGTTGGGGCTACACAGATACGCAGTATTTT,CASSWGYTDTQYF
TRBJ1-3,NA,NA,TRBV10-3,TGTGCCATCAGTGACCCTTTAAAGGACCCAATTCTTCATAAAACCGGAAACACCATATATTTT,CAISDPLKDPILHKTGNTIYF
TRBJ2-2,NA,TRBD2,TRBV6-5,TGTGCCAGCACCCGGGGGGGCGCATCCACCGGGGAGCTGTTTTTT,CASTRGGASTGELFF
TRBJ2-3,few,NA,TRBV7-8,TGTGCCAGCAGCTTCCGACTAGATACGCAGTATTTT,CASSFRLDTQYF
TRBJ1-1,NA,NA,TRBV9,TGTGCCAGCAGCGTAGTATCTGGGACTGAAGCTTTCTTT,CASSVVSGTEAFF
TRBJ2-7,NA,NA,TRBV6-5,TGTGCCAGCAGTTACTCCCTAGCGAACTACGAGCAGTACTTC,CASSYSLANYEQYF
TRBJ2-1,large,NA,TRBV11-3,TGTGCCAGCAGCTTAGGTGAGTCGTACAATGAGCAGTTCTTC,CASSLGESYNEQFF
TRBJ2-7,NA,TRBD1,TRBV30,TGTGCCTTAGACAGGGTATCCTACGAGCAGTACTTC,CALDRVSYEQYF
TRBJ2-4,NA,NA,TRBV11-2,TGTGCCAGCAGCTTAGATCCGGTTCGAGGGAACATTCAGTACTTC,CASSLDPVRGNIQYF
TRBJ2-3,NA,NA,TRBV14,TGTGCCAGCAGCTTTAGCAACGGGGCGGGAACGGTCACAGATACGCAGTATTTT,CASSFSNGAGTVTDTQYF
TRBJ2-2,NA,TRBD2,TRBV7-3,TGTGCCAGCAGCGTCGCCGGGACTAGCGGGAGGAACACCGGGGAGCTGTTTTTT,CASSVAGTSGRNTGELFF
TRBJ1-1,once,TRBD1,TRBV28,TGTGCCAGCAGTTTTTATCGGACAGGGGTTGGCACTGAAGCTTTCTTT,CASSFYRTGVGTEAFF
TRBJ2-7,NA,NA,TRBV5-4,TGTGCCAGCAGCTCGCGGGTTCCCTACGAGCAGTACTTC,CASSSRVPYEQYF
TRBJ2-5,NA,NA,TRBV7-2,TGTGCCAGCAGCTCGACCCGAGGGGAAGAGACCCAGTACTTC,CASSSTRGEETQYF
TRBJ2-7,NA,NA,TRBV28,TGTGCCAGCAGACGGACGGCCGCCCGCGAGCAGTACTTC,CASRRTAAREQYF
TRBJ1-1,NA,TRBD1,TRBV18,TGTGCCAGCTCACAGGGACAGATGAACACTGAAGCTTTCTTT,CASSQGQMNTEAFF
TRBJ1-2,NA,NA,TRBV28,TGTGCCAGCAGTTTAGGGGCAGGTGATGGCTACACCTTC,CASSLGAGDGYTF
TRBJ1-5,NA,NA,TRBV25-1,TGTGCCAGCAGTGGAGTGGGCAATCAGCCCCAGCATTTT,CASSGVGNQPQHF
TRBJ2-2,NA,TRBD2,TRBV9,TGTGCCAGCAGTGGCAGTAGCGGGGGCGTCGGGGAGCTGTTTTTT,CASSGSSGGVGELFF
TRBJ2-1,NA,NA,TRBV27,TGTGCCAGCAGTTCCACCGGGAAGTACAATGAGCAGTTCTTC,CASSSTGKYNEQFF
TRBJ2-3,few,TRBD2,TRBV9,TGTGCCAGCAGCGTAGAACTAGCGGTTACAGATACGCAGTATTTT,CASSVELAVTDTQYF
TRBJ2-5,NA,NA,TRBV7-7,TGTGCTAGCAGCTTAGGAGGGAAGGGGTCTGAGACCCAGTACTTC,CASSLGGKGSETQYF
TRBJ1-5,NA,NA,TRBV6-1,TGTGCCAGCAGTGAAGCGGGGGAGGGCAATCAGCCCCAGCATTTT,CASSEAGEGNQPQHF
TRBJ2-7,few,NA,TRBV4-1,TGCGCCAGCAGCCAAGATCCGTTGGGAGAGACTTATTCCTACGAGCAGTACTTC,CASSQDPLGETYSYEQYF
TRBJ2-5,NA,NA,TRBV5-1,TGCGCCAGCAGCTTTGAAGGAGTTTCAGAGACCCAGTACTTC,CASSFEGVSETQYF
TRBJ2-2,NA,TRBD2,TRBV10-3,TGTGCCATCAGCAGACTAGCGGGCGGGAACGGGGAGCTGTTTTTT,CAISRLAGGNGELFF
TRBJ2-3,NA,TRBD2,TRBV10-1,TGCGCCAGCAGTGAGTCGCGACTAGCGGGAGGGTTCGCAGATACGCAGTATTTT,CASSESRLAGGFADTQYF
TRBJ1-6,NA,NA,TRBV7-2,TGTGCCAGCAGCTCGTACAGGGAACCACCCCTCCACTTT,CASSSYREPPLHF
TRBJ2-5,NA,NA,TRBV5-8,TGTGCCAGCAGCTTTCGACAGAGATATCAAGAGACCCAGTACTTC,CASSFRQRYQETQYF
TRBJ2-2,NA,TRBD2,TRBV19,TGTGCCAGTAGTACAAATCGACTAGCGGGACTTACCGGGGAGCTGTTTTTT,CASSTNRLAGLTGELFF
TRBJ2-7,large,TRBD1,TRBV13,TGTGCCAGCAGCATCCAGGGGACAGGGCGCGAGCAGTACTTC,CASSIQGTGREQYF
TRBJ1-2,NA,NA,TRBV2,TGTGCCAGCAGGGGACTCGGATATGGCTACACCTTC,CASRGLGYGYTF
TRBJ1-4,NA,NA,TRBV19,TGTGCCAGTACCGATCCGGGGCCTGAAAAACTGTTTTTT,CASTDPGPEKLFF
TRBJ2-6,NA,NA,TRBV9,TGTGCCAGCAGCGCCATCGGGGCCAACGTCCTGACTTTC,CASSAIGANVLTF
TRBJ2-7,NA,TRBD1,TRBV29-1,TGCAGCGCTACACCGTTCAGGGGGCGCGGGGACGAGCAGTACTTC,CSATPFRGRGDEQYF
TRBJ2-7,NA,NA,TRBV6-5,TGTGCCAGCACCATGCTAACGGGACCCTACGAGCAGTACTTC,CASTMLTGPYEQYF
TRBJ2-7,NA,TRBD2,TRBV27,TGTGCCAGCAGCGAGACTAGCGGGAGATACGAGCAGTACTTC,CASSETSGRYEQYF
TRBJ2-1,NA,NA,TRBV19,TGTGCCAGTAGTGTACTAAATGAGCAGTTCTTC,CASSVLNEQFF
TRBJ2-6,medium-sized,NA,TRBV7-5,TGTGCCAGAAGCTTAGCTATTCAGGGTTCACTCTCTGGGGCCAACGTCCTGACTTTC,CARSLAIQGSLSGANVLTF
TRBJ2-7,NA,TRBD2,TRBV28,TGTGCCAGCAGCTACCTAGCGGGAGGGCCGGTCGAGCAGTACTTC,CASSYLAGGPVEQYF